Shown below are 9 T cell receptor beta chains from a single sample sequenced in a study of beta chain features in type 1 diabetes. The sequenced template was cDNA made from the entire isolated RNA. Sequenced by immunoSEQ multiplex PCR; TCRdb stores in-frame clones only, minus some. The sample holds roughly 230,000 clones, over 7.5% seen once. The specimen was naive CD4+ T cells from blood. The origin of the receptors is a woman aged 18-35 years in good health.

J is TRBJ2-3 and V is TRBV5-1; unclear D gene. This CDR3 has 13 amino acids. Trimming shortened V by 7 bases and J by 1 base, and 10 bases separated the two germline ends. CDR1 and CDR2 (germline): SGHRS, YFSETQ. The CDR3 spells CASSTERTDTQYF. The DNA for the CDR3 is TGCGCCAGCTCGACTGAACGCACAGATACGCAGTATTTT.

The genes are TRBV5-6 and TRBJ2-3, with 10 bases matching TRBD1. From germline, CDR1 is SGHDT and CDR2 YYEEEE. CDR3 length: 17 residues. The junction had 7 bases not matched to a gene; V was cut back by 0 bases and J by 3 bases. The CDR3 bases are TGTGCCAGCAGCTTGGCTGGGCGGACAGGGGGTACAGATACGCAGTATTTT. Encoded protein: CASSLAGRTGGTDTQYF.

This clone was detected only a few times. CDR3 sequence: CASTSGLAGFHEQFF. The CDR3 DNA sequence: TGTGCCAGCACTTCGGGACTAGCGGGCTTCCATGAGCAGTTCTTC. The chain links TRBV2 to TRBJ2-1, with 12 bases lining up with TRBD2. Trimming cost V 7 bases and J 8 bases; bases outside gene matches: 9. The CDR3 spans 15 residues. Germline lookup yields CDR1 SNHLY and CDR2 FYNNEI.

This clone was recorded a few times. The junction departs from the called germline gene at one end, perhaps through a read error. V usage is TRBV4-1 and J usage is TRBJ1-2, with unresolved D. Germline V gene data show CDR1 as MGHRA and CDR2 as YSYEKL. The CDR3 covers 16 residues. In DNA form, the CDR3 reads TGCGCCAGCAGCCAGGGATTGGGGAGAAGACCGACCAAAGGGTCATTC. Protein: CASSQGLGRRPTKGSF.

CDR3 loop: CATQGDGQYTEAFF. The CDR3 coding sequence is TGTGCCACCCAAGGGGATGGACAGTACACTGAAGCTTTCTTT. The V call is TRBV2, the J call TRBJ1-1, with a weak D call TRBD1 (6 bases). Germline V gene sequence: CDR1 SNHLY, CDR2 FYNNEI. The CDR3 is made up of 14 amino acids. V was shortened by 10 bases and J by 3 bases, with 18 bases between the two germline ends.

This clone came up a few times. The chain employs TRBV19 and TRBJ1-1; no clear D. The CDR3 is 15 amino acids. With 6 bases removed from V and 3 bases from J, the gap between germline ends came to 17 bases. The germline V gene has CDR1 LNHDA and CDR2 SQIVND (reference sequence). The CDR3 region is CASSFNTRRDTEAFF. The DNA of the CDR3 is TGTGCCAGTAGCTTCAATACTAGGAGGGACACTGAAGCTTTCTTT.

This clone has more than one count but fewer than ten. This sample includes further DNA sequences coding for the same CDR3. V and J are TRBV18 and TRBJ1-2; 9 nucleotides line up with TRBD1. The V and J ends lost 2 bases and 5 bases, in that order; junction bases with no gene match: 3. In germline, CDR1 is KGHSH, CDR2 LQKENI. The CDR3 runs to 14 residues. CDR3 bases: TGTGCCAGCTCACCATCCGGGACAGGGTATGGCTACACCTTC. Its protein is CASSPSGTGYGYTF.

In DNA form, the CDR3 reads TGTGCCAGCAGCTTATTAGACAGGGAGCTTTATACGCAGTATTTT. Its translation is CASSLLDRELYTQYF. The chain links TRBV11-2 to TRBJ2-3; 7 bases map to TRBD1. Germline V gene lookup returns CDR1 SGHAT and CDR2 FQNNGV. Germline trimming cut 2 bases from V and 7 bases from J; bases unmatched to any gene: 9. The CDR3 consists of 15 residues.

In its sample, this clone was seen a few times. The J gene is TRBJ2-5, the V gene TRBV5-1, with TRBD2 identical over 16 bases. J was trimmed by 3 bases and V by 4 bases; bases with no gene match: 3. The CDR3 is 16 residues long. Germline V gene sequence: CDR1 SGHRS, CDR2 YFSETQ. This CDR3 is CASSPGTSGGEETQYF. In DNA, the CDR3 is TGCGCCAGCAGCCCCGGGACTAGCGGGGGGGAAGAGACCCAGTACTTC.